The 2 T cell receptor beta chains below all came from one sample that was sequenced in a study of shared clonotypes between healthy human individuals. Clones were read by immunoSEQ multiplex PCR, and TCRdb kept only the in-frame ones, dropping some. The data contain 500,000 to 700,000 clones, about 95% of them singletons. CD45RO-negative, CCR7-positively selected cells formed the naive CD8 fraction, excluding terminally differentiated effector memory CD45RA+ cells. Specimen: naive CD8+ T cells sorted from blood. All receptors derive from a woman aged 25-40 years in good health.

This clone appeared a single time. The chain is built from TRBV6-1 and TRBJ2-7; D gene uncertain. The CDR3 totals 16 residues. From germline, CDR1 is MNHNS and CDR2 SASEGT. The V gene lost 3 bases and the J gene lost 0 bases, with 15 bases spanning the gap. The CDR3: CASSEPPRRLSYEQYF. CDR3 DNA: TGTGCCAGCAGTGAGCCCCCCAGGCGCCTCTCCTACGAGCAGTACTTC.

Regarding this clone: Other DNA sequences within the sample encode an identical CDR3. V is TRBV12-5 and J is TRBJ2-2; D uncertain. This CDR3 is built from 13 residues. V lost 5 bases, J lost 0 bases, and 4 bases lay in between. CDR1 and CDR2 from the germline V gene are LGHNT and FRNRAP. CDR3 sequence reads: CASGLTNTGELFF. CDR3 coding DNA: TGTGCTAGTGGTCTCACGAACACCGGGGAGCTGTTTTTT.